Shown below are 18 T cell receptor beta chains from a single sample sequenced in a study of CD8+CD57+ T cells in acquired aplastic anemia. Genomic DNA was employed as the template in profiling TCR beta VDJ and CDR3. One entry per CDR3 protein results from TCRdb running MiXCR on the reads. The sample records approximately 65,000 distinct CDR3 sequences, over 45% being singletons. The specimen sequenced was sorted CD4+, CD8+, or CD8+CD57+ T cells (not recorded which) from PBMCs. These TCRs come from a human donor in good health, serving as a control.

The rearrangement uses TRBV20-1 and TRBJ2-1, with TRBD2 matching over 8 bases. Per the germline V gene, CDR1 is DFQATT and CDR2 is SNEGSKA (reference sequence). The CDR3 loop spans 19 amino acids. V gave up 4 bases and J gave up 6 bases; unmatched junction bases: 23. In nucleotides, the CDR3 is TGCAGTGCTACCCCCTCACAGCGGGGGATGTATATGGTTGGCAATGAGCAGTTCTTC. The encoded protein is CSATPSQRGMYMVGNEQFF.

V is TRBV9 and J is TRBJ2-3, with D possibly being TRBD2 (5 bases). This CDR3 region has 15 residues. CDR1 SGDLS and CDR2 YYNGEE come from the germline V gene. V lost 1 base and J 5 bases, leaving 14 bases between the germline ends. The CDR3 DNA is TGTGCCAGCAGCGTACATGAGGGTGCAGGAGATACGCAGTATTTT. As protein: CASSVHEGAGDTQYF. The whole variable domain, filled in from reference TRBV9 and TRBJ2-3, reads DSGVTQTPKHLITATGQRVTLRCSPRSGDLSVYWYQQSLDQGLQFLIQYYNGEERAKGNILERFSAQQFPDLHSELNLSSLELGDSALYFCASSVHEGAGDTQYFGPGTRLTVL.

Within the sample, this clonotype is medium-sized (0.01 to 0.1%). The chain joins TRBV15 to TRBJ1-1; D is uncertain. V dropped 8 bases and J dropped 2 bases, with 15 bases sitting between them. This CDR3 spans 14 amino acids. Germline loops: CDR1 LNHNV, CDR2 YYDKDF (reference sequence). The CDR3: CATLSSHLNTEAFF. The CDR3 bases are TGTGCCACCCTTTCCAGCCACTTAAACACTGAAGCTTTCTTT.

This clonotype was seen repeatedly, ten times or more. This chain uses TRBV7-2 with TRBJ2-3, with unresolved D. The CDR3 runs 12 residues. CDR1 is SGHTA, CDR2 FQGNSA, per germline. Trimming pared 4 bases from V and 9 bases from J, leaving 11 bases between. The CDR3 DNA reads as TGTGCCAGCAGCTCTTTTAGTGTGACGCAGTATTTT. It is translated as CASSSFSVTQYF.

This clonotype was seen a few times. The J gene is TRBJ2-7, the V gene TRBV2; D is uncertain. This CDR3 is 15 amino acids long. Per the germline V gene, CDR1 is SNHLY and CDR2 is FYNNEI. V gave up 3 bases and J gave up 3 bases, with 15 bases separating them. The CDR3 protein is CASSELEPLLYEQYF. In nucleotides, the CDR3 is TGTGCCAGCAGTGAGCTAGAGCCCCTACTCTACGAGCAGTACTTC.

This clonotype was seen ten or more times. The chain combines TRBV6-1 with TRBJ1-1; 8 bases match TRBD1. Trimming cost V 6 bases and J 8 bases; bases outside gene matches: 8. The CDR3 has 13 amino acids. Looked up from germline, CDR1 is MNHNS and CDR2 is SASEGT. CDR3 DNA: TGTGCCAGCAGCAACCTGGACAGGGAGGAAGCTTTCTTT. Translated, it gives CASSNLDREEAFF.

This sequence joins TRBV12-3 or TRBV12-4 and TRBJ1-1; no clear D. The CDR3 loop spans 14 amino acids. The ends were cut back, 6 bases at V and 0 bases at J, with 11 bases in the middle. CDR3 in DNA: TGTGCCAGCAGCCCGATGACGGTGAACACTGAAGCTTTCTTT. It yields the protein CASSPMTVNTEAFF.

In nucleotides, the CDR3 is TGTGCCAGCAGTTTACGACAGGGCACCGGGGAGCTGTTTTTT. Translation: CASSLRQGTGELFF. V gene TRBV2 combines with J gene TRBJ2-2; the match to TRBD1 covers 7 bases. J gave up 4 bases and V 5 bases, and 4 bases lay outside the gene matches. In germline, CDR1 is SNHLY, CDR2 FYNNEI. The CDR3 runs 14 residues.

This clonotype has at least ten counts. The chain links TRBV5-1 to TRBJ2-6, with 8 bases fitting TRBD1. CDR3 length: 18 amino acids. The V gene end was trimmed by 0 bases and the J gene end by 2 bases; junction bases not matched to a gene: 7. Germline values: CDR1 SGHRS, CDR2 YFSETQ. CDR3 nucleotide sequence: TGCGCCAGCAGCTTGGAGACAGGGGTTGGCGCTGGGGCCAACGTCCTGACTTTC. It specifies CASSLETGVGAGANVLTF.

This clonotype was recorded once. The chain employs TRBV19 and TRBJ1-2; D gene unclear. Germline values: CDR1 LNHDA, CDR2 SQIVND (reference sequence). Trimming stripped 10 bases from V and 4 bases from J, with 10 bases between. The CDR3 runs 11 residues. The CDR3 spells CATRQLYGYTF. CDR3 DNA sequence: TGTGCCACTCGGCAGCTCTATGGCTACACCTTC.

The chain's CDR3 is CASSLKTGTDYGYTF. CDR3 nucleotides: TGTGCCAGCAGCTTAAAAACAGGGACAGACTATGGCTACACCTTC. The rearrangement joins TRBV7-8 to TRBJ1-2; 7 bases are a match to TRBD1. J gave up 3 bases and V 2 bases, and 6 bases lay outside the gene matches. Germline V gene lookup returns CDR1 SGHVS and CDR2 FQNEAQ. The CDR3 covers 15 residues. The full variable domain, rest sourced from reference TRBV7-8 and TRBJ1-2, is GAGVSQSPRYKVAKRGQDVALRCDPISGHVSLFWYQQALGQGPEFLTYFQNEAQLDKSGLPSDRFFAERPEGSVSTLKIQRTQQEDSAVYLCASSLKTGTDYGYTFGSGTRLTVV.

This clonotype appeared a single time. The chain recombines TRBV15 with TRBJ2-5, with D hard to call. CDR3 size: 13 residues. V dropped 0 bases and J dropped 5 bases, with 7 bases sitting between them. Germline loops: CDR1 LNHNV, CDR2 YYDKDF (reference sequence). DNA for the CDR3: TGTGCCACCAGCAGAGATTATATTGAGACCCAGTACTTC. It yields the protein CATSRDYIETQYF.

Here the CDR3 reads CASSLVAENNSPLHF. CDR3 sequence (DNA): TGTGCCAGCAGCTTAGTGGCGGAAAATAATTCACCCCTCCACTTT. The V and J genes are TRBV7-2 and TRBJ1-6; D not certain. The CDR3 is 15 residues long. V gave up 1 base and J gave up 5 bases, with 9 bases separating them. Germline V gene sequence: CDR1 SGHTA, CDR2 FQGNSA. Combining the CDR3 with reference TRBV7-2 and TRBJ1-6 gives the whole variable domain GAGVSQSPSNKVTEKGKDVELRCDPISGHTALYWYRQSLGQGLEFLIYFQGNSAPDKSGLPSDRFSAERTGGSVSTLTIQRTQQEDSAVYLCASSLVAENNSPLHFGNGTRLTVT.

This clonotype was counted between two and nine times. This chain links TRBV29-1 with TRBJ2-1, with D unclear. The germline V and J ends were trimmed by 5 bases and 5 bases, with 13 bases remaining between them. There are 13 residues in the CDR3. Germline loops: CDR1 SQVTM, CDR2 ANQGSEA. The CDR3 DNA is TGCAGCGTTCTCCGGGCGAATAACAATGAGCAGTTCTTC. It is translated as CSVLRANNNEQFF.

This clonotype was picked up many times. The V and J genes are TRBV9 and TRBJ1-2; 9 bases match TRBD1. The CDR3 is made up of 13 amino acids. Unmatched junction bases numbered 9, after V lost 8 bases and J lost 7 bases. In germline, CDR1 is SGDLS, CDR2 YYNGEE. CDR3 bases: TGTGCCAGATCTTACAGGGGGCTGAGTGGCTACACCTTC. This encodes CARSYRGLSGYTF.

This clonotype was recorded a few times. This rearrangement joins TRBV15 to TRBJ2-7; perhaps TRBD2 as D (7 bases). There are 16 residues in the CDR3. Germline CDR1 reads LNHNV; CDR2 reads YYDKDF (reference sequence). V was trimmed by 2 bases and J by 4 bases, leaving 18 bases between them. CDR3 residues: CATSRREAGDRYEQYF. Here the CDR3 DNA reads TGTGCCACCAGCAGACGGGAGGCAGGGGATAGATACGAGCAGTACTTC.

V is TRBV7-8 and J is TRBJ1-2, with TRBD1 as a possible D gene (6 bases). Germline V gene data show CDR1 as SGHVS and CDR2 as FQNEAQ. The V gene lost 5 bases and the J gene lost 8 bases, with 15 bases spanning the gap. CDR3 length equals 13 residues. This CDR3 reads CASSPAGEGGYTF. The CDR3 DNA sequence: TGTGCCAGCAGCCCCGCAGGGGAGGGAGGCTACACCTTC.

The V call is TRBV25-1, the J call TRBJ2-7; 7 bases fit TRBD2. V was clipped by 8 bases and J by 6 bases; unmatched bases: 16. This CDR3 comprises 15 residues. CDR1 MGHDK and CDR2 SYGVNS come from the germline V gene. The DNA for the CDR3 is TGTGCCAGCGTTGGCATGCTGGGAGGGACGCTCGAGCAGTACTTC. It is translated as CASVGMLGGTLEQYF.